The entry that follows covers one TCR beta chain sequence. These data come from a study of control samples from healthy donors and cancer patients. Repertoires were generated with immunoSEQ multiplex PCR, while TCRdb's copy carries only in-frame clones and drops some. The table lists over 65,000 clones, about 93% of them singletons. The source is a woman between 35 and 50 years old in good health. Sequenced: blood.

The DNA for the CDR3 is TGTGCCACCAGCAGAGCGCCCGGGTTGGGACAGGGTGAGACCCAGTACTTC. This translates into CATSRAPGLGQGETQYF. The gene calls are TRBV15 and TRBJ2-5; TRBD1 matches 9 bases. V lost 1 base, J lost 5 bases, and 11 bases stayed unmatched. The CDR3 sequence is 17 residues long. Germline CDR1 and CDR2: LNHNV and YYDKDF (reference sequence).